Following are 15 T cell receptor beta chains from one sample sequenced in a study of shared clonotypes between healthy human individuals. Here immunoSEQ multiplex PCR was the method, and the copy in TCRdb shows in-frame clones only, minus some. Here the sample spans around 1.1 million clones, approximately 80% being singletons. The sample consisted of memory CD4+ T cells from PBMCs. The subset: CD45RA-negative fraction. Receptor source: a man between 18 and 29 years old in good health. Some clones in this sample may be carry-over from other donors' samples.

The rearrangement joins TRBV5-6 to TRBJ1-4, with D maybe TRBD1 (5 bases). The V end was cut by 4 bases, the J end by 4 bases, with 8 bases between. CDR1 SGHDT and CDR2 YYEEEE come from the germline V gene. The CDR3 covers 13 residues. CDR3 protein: CASSKTVNEKLFF. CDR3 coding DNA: TGTGCCAGCAGCAAGACAGTTAATGAAAAACTGTTTTTT.

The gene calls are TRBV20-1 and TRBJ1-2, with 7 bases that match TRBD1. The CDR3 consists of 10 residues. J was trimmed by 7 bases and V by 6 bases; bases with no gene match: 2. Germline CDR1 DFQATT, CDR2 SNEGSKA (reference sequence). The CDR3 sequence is CSAGTAGYTF. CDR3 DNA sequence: TGCAGTGCGGGGACAGCTGGCTACACCTTC.

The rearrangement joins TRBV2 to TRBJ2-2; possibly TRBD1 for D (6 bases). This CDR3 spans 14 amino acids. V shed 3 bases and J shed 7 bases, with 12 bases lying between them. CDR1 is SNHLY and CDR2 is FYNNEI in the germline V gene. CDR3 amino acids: CASSDPARGGELFF. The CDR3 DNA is TGTGCCAGCAGTGATCCAGCCAGGGGCGGGGAGCTGTTTTTT.

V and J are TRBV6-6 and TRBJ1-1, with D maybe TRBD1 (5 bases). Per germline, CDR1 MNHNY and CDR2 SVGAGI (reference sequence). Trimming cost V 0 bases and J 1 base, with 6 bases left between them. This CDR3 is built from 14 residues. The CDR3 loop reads CASSYSGENTEAFF. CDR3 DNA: TGTGCCAGCAGTTACTCAGGGGAGAACACTGAAGCTTTCTTT.

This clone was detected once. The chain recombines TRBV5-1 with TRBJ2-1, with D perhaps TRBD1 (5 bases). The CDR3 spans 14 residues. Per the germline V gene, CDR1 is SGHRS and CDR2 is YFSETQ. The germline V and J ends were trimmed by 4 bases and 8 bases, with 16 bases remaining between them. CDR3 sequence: CASSKGFIFDEQFF. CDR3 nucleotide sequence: TGCGCCAGCAGCAAGGGGTTTATTTTCGATGAGCAGTTCTTC.

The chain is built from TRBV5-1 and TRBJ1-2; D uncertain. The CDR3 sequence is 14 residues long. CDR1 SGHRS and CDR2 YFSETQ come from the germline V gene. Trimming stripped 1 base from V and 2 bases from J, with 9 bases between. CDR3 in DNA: TGCGCCAGCAGCTTGAAAGTGGGGAACTATGGCTACACCTTC. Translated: CASSLKVGNYGYTF.

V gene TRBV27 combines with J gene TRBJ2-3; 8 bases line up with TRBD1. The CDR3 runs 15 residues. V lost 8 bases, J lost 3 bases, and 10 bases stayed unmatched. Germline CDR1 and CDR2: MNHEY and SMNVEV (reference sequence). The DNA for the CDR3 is TGTGCCAGCTACCCCACAGGACAGGGAACAGATACGCAGTATTTT. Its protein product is CASYPTGQGTDTQYF.

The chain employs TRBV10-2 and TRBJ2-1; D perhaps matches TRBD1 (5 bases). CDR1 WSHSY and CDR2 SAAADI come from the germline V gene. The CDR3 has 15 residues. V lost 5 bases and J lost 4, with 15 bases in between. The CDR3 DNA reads TGCGCCAGCAGTCCTCTCGCGGACATATACAATGAGCAGTTCTTC. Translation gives CASSPLADIYNEQFF.

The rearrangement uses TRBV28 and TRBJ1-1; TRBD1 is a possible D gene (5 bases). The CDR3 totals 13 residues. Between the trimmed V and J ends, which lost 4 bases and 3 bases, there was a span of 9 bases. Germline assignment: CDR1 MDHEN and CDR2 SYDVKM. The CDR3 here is CASSSRDHTEAFF. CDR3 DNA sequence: TGTGCCAGCAGTTCCCGGGACCACACTGAAGCTTTCTTT.

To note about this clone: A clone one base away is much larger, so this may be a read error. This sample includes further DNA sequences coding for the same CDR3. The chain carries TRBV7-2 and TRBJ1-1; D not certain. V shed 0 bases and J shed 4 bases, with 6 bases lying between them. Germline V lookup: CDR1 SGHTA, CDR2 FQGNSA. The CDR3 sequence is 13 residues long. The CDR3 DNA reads TGTGCCAGCAGCTTAGCCGTCGGCACTGAAGCTTTCTTT. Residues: CASSLAVGTEAFF.

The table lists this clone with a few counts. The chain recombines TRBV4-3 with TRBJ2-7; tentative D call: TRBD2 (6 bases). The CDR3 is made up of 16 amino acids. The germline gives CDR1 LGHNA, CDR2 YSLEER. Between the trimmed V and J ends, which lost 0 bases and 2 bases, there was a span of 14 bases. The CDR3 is CASSQDTLASTYEQYF. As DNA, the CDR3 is TGCGCCAGCAGCCAAGATACCCTAGCGAGCACCTACGAGCAGTACTTC.

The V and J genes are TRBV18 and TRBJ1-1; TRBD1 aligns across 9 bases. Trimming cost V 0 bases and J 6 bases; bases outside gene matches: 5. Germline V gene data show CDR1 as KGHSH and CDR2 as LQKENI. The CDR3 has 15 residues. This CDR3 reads CASSPPEDRGSEAFF. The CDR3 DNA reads TGTGCCAGCTCACCACCGGAGGACAGGGGTTCTGAAGCTTTCTTT. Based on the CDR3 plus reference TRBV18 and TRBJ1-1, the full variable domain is NAGVMQNPRHLVRRRGQEARLRCSPMKGHSHVYWYRQLPEEGLKFMVYLQKENIIDESGMPKERFSAEFPKEGPSILRIQQVVRGDSAAYFCASSPPEDRGSEAFFGQGTRLTVV.

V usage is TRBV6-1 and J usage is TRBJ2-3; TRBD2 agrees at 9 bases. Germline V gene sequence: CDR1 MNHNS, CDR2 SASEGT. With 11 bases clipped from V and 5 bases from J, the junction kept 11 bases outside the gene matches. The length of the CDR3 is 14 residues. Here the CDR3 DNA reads TGTGCCGGCACGGCGGGAGGGCTCGGAGATACGCAGTATTTT. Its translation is CAGTAGGLGDTQYF.

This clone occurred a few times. In DNA, the CDR3 is TGTGCCAGCAGTCAACAGGGGGCGGGGGAGACCCAGTACTTC. This codes for CASSQQGAGETQYF. This chain joins TRBV6-1 and TRBJ2-5; 9 nucleotides line up with TRBD1. CDR1 is MNHNS and CDR2 is SASEGT in the germline V gene. V shed 5 bases, J shed 5 bases, and the junction held 6 bases outside the gene matches. The length of the CDR3 is 14 residues.

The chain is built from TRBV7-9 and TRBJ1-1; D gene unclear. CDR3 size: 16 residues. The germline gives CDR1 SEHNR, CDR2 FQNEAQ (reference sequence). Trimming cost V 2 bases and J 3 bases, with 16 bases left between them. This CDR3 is CASSLHTAVMDTEAFF. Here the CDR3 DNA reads TGTGCCAGCAGCTTACACACCGCCGTGATGGACACTGAAGCTTTCTTT.